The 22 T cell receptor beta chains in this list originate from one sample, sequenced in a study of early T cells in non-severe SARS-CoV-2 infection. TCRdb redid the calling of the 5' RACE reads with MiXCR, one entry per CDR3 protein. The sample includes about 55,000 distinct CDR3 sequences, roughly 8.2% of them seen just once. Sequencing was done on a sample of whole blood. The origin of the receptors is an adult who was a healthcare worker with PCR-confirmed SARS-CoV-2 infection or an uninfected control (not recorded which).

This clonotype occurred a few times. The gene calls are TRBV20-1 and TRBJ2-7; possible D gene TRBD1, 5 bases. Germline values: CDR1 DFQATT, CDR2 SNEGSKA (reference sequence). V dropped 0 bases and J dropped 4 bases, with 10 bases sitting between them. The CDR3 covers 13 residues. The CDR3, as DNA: TGCAGTGCTAGAGATCGCAGGGAATACGAGCAGTACTTC. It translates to CSARDRREYEQYF.

The CDR3 spells CASAARGAIYEQYF. In nucleotides, the CDR3 is TGTGCCAGTGCAGCCAGGGGGGCTATCTACGAGCAGTACTTC. This rearrangement joins TRBV6-5 to TRBJ2-7, with a weak D call TRBD1 (7 bases). The germline V gene encodes CDR1 MNHEY and CDR2 SVGAGI. The CDR3 sequence is 14 residues long. V was cut by 9 bases and J by 3 bases, with 18 bases left in between.

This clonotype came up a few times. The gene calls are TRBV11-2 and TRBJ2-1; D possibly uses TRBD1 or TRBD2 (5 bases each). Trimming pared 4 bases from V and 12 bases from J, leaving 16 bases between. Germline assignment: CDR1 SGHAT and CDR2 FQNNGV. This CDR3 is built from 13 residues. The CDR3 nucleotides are TGTGCCAGCAGCTCTACTAGGGGCTTGTCGCAGTTCTTC. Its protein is CASSSTRGLSQFF.

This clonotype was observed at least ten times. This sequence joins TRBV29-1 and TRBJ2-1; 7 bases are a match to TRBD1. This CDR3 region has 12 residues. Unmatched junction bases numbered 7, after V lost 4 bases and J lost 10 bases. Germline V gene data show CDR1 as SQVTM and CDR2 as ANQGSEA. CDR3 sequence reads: CSVGTGLGEQFF. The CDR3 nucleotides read TGCAGCGTTGGGACAGGTCTCGGAGAGCAGTTCTTC.

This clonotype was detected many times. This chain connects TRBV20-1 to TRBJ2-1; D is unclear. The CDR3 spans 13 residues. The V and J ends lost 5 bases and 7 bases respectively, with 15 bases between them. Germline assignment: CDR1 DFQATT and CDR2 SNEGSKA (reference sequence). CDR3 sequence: CSAVHYPENEQFF. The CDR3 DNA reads TGCAGTGCTGTCCATTATCCCGAAAATGAGCAGTTCTTC.

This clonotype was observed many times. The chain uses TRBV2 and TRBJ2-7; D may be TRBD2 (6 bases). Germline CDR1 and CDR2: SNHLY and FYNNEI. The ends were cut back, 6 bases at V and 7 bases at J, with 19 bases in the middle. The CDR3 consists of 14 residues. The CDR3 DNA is TGTGCCAGCAGGATAGCGACTCGGGGAGGAGAGCAGTACTTC. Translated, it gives CASRIATRGGEQYF.

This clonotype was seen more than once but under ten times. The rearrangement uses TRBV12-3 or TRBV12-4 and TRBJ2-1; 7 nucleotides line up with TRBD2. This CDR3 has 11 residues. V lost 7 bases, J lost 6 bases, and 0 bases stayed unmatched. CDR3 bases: TGTGCCAGCACTAGCGGCAATGAGCAGTTCTTC. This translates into CASTSGNEQFF.

The CDR3 loop is CASSSRLAGGETQYF. DNA for the CDR3: TGTGCCAGCAGCTCCAGACTAGCGGGAGGAGAGACCCAGTACTTC. V is TRBV11-2 and J is TRBJ2-5, with 13 bases identical to TRBD2. Germline V CDR1 and CDR2: SGHAT, FQNNGV. The CDR3 is 15 residues long. The V and J ends lost 4 bases and 4 bases, in that order; junction bases with no gene match: 3.

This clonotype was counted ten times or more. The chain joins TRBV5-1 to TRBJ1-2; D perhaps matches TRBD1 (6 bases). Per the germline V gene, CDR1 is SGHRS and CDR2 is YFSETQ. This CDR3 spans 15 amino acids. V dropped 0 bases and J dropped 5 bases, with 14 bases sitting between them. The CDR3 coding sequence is TGCGCCAGCAGCTTGGACAGGGAGACAACGTATGGCTACACCTTC. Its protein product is CASSLDRETTYGYTF.

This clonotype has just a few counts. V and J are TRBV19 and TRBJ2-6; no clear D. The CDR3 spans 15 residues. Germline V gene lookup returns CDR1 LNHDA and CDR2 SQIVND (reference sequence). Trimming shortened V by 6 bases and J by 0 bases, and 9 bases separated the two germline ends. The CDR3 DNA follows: TGTGCCAGTAGCACTCAATCCTCTGGGGCCAACGTCCTGACTTTC. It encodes CASSTQSSGANVLTF.

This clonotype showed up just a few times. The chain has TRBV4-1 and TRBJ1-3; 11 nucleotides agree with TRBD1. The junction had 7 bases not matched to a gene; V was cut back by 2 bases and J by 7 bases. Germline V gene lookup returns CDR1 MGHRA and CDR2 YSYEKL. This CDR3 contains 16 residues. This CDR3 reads CASSQLTRTGGNTIYF. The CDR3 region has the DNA TGCGCCAGCAGCCAATTAACGCGGACAGGGGGCAACACCATATATTTT.

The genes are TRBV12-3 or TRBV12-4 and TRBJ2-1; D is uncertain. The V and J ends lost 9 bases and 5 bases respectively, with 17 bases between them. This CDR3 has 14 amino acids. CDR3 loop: CASGAFSMNNEQFF. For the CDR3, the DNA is TGTGCCAGTGGCGCCTTTTCAATGAACAATGAGCAGTTCTTC.

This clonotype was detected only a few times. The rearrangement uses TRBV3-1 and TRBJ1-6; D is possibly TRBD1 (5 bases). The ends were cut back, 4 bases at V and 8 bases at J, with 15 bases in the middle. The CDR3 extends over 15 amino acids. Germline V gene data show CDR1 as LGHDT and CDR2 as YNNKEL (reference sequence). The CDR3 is CASSLGTTGDSPLHF. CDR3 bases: TGTGCCAGCAGCCTGGGGACCACCGGGGATTCACCCCTCCACTTT. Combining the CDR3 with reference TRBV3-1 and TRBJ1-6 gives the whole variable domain DTAVSQTPKYLVTQMGNDKSIKCEQNLGHDTMYWYKQDSKKFLKIMFSYNNKELIINETVPNRFSPKSPDKAHLNLHINSLELGDSAVYFCASSLGTTGDSPLHFGNGTRLTVT.

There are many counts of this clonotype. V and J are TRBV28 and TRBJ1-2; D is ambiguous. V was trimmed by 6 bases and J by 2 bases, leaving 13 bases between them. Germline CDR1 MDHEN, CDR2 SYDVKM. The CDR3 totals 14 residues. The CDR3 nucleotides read TGTGCCAGCAGGCAACACCAACAAAACTATGGCTACACCTTC. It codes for CASRQHQQNYGYTF.

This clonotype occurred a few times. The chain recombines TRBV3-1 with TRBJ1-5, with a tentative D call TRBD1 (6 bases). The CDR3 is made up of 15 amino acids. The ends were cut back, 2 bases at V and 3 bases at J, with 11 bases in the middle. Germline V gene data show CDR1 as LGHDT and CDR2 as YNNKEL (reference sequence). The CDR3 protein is CASSQYRGDNQPQHF. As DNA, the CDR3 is TGTGCCAGCAGCCAATATAGGGGGGACAATCAGCCCCAGCATTTT.

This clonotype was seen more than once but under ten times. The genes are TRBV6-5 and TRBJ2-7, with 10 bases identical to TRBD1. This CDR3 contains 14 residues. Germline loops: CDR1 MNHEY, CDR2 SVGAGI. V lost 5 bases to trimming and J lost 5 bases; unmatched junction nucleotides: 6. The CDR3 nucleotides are TGTGCCAGCAGTCTAAAGGACAGGGGGGACGAGCAGTACTTC. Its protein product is CASSLKDRGDEQYF.

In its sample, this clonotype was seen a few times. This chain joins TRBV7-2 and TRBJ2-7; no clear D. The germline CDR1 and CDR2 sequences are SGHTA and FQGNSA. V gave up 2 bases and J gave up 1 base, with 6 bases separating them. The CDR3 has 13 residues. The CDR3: CASSLSPSYEQYF. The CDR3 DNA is TGTGCCAGCAGCTTAAGCCCATCCTACGAGCAGTACTTC. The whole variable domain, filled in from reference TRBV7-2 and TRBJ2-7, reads GAGVSQSPSNKVTEKGKDVELRCDPISGHTALYWYRQSLGQGLEFLIYFQGNSAPDKSGLPSDRFSAERTGGSVSTLTIQRTQQEDSAVYLCASSLSPSYEQYFGPGTRLTVT.

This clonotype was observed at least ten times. CDR3 sequence: CASSSASGRVGEQFF. In DNA, the CDR3 is TGTGCCAGCAGCTCAGCTAGCGGGAGGGTAGGGGAGCAGTTCTTC. The chain carries TRBV7-6 and TRBJ2-1, with 12 nucleotides matching TRBD2. CDR1 and CDR2 (germline): SGHVS, FNYEAQ. The CDR3 extends over 15 amino acids. The trim removed 4 bases at V and 10 bases at J, leaving 8 bases unmatched. Using reference TRBV7-6 and TRBJ2-1 for the parts outside the CDR3, the full variable domain is GAGVSQSPRYKVTKRGQDVALRCDPISGHVSLYWYRQALGQGPEFLTYFNYEAQQDKSGLPNDRFSAERPEGSISTLTIQRTEQRDSAMYRCASSSASGRVGEQFFGPGTRLTVL.

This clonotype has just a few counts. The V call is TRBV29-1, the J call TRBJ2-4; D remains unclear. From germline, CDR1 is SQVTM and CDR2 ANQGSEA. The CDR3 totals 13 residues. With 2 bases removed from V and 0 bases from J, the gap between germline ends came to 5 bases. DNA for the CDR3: TGCAGCGTTGAATCGGTAGCCAAAAACATTCAGTACTTC. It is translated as CSVESVAKNIQYF.

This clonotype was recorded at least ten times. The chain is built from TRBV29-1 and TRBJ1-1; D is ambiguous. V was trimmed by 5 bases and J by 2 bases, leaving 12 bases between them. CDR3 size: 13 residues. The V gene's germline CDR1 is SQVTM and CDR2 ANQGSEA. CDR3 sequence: CSVTWYRNTEAFF. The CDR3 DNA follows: TGCAGCGTTACTTGGTATAGAAACACTGAAGCTTTCTTT. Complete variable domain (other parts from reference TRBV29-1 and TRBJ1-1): SAVISQKPSRDICQRGTSLTIQCQVDSQVTMMFWYRQQPGQSLTLIATANQGSEATYESGFVIDKFPISRPNLTFSTLTVSNMSPEDSSIYLCSVTWYRNTEAFFGQGTRLTVV.

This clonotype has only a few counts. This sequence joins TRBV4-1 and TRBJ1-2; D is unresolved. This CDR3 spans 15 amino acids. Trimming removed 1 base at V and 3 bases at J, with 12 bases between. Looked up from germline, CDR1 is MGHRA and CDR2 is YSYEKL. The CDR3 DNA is TGCGCCAGCAGCCAAGCGCTAGGTGGGGACTATGGCTACACCTTC. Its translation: CASSQALGGDYGYTF.

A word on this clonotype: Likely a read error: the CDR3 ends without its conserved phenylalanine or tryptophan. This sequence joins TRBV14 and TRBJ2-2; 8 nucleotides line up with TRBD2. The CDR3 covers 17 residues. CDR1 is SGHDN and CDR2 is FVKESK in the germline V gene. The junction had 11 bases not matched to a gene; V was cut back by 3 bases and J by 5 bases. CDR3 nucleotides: TGTGCCAGCAGCCATCCCCTCGGCGGGGGGCATACCGGGGAGCTGTTTCTT. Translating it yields CASSHPLGGGHTGELFL.